Below, 32 T cell receptor beta chains from the same sample are listed, as sequenced in a study of a mutant IDH1 vaccine in newly diagnosed glioma (dated by TCRdb to about 2021). The label giving this sample's time point can be read as: week 5, during vaccination. A 20-mer mutant IDH1 peptide at 300 micrograms in Montanide made up each vaccine dose, which was injected subcutaneously together with topical imiquimod. Antigen specificity for these receptors is unknown. The method was the immunoSEQ multiplex PCR assay. Imported from immuneACCESS, the table was reduced by TCRdb to in-frame sequences with V and J called. These copies leave out some clones; in studies compared against another copy, an unresolved V gene accounts for under half, and the cause of the remainder is not known. Across this sample there are about 38,000 clones, with 80% to 90% seen only once. The ten top clones hold 9.5% to 13% of the sample.

Sequenced material: PBMCs, taken from a glioma patient whose treatment included an IDH1 peptide vaccine. Every receptor here comes from a man in his fifties or sixties with glioma.

The rearrangement links TRBV11-2 to TRBJ2-1, with D possibly being TRBD2 (5 bases). CDR3 length: 17 residues. Germline V gene data show CDR1 as SGHAT and CDR2 as FQNNGV. Trimming shortened V by 1 base and J by 8 bases, and 21 bases separated the two germline ends. Here the CDR3 reads CASSLVETGSPFYEQFF. The CDR3, as DNA: TGTGCCAGCAGCTTAGTAGAGACGGGGAGCCCCTTCTATGAGCAGTTCTTC.

The chain recombines TRBV6-5 with TRBJ2-2; tentative D call: TRBD1 (6 bases). Germline-derived CDR1 and CDR2 are MNHEY and SVGAGI. V was shortened by 6 bases and J by 5 bases, with 13 bases between the two germline ends. The CDR3 length is 14 residues. The CDR3 sequence is CASSFGTTTGELFF. CDR3 nucleotide sequence: TGTGCCAGCAGCTTCGGGACAACAACCGGGGAGCTGTTTTTT.

The chain recombines TRBV7-6 with TRBJ2-2, with TRBD2 matching over 13 bases. This CDR3 has 16 amino acids. Germline CDR1 and CDR2: SGHVS and FNYEAQ. The V segment lost 5 bases and the J segment 5 bases; nucleotides outside the gene matches: 5. This CDR3 is CASSIGLAGDTGELFF. The CDR3 DNA reads as TGTGCCAGCAGCATAGGACTAGCGGGAGATACCGGGGAGCTGTTTTTT.

The chain combines TRBV7-2 with TRBJ1-1; D unresolved. The CDR3 runs 12 residues. The germline gives CDR1 SGHTA, CDR2 FQGNSA. Trimming pared 5 bases from V and 4 bases from J, leaving 8 bases between. The CDR3 nucleotides read TGTGCCAGCAGCCCAAGGTCCACTGAAGCTTTCTTT. The encoded protein is CASSPRSTEAFF.

This clone was seen a single time. This CDR3 is CAPVSSYNSPLHF. The CDR3 DNA is TGTGCCCCTGTTAGCTCCTATAATTCACCCCTCCACTTT. The chain couples TRBV21-1 to TRBJ1-6. TRBV21-1 is a pseudogene locus. There are 13 residues in the CDR3.

The chain is built from TRBV7-9 and TRBJ2-2; D not certain. CDR1 SEHNR and CDR2 FQNEAQ come from the germline V gene (reference sequence). This CDR3 is built from 12 residues. Trimming removed 4 bases at V and 5 bases at J, with 5 bases between. CDR3: CASSSRTGELFF. The DNA for the CDR3 is TGTGCCAGCAGCTCAAGGACCGGGGAGCTGTTTTTT.

The chain joins TRBV2 to TRBJ2-5; D is perhaps TRBD1 (6 bases). V lost 4 bases, J lost 2 bases, and 11 bases lay in between. Germline values: CDR1 SNHLY, CDR2 FYNNEI. This CDR3 contains 14 residues. The DNA for the CDR3 is TGTGCCAGCAGTGTTACAGGGATTCAAGAGACCCAGTACTTC. It specifies CASSVTGIQETQYF.

The chain is built from TRBV7-9 and TRBJ2-7, with TRBD2 matching over 16 bases. Germline CDR1 and CDR2: SEHNR and FQNEAQ (reference sequence). The CDR3 has 16 residues. Losses at the gene ends were 5 bases for V and 7 bases for J; bases not matched to a gene: 8. The chain's CDR3 is CASSPGTSGRAEEQYF. CDR3 nucleotides: TGTGCCAGCAGCCCGGGGACTAGCGGGAGGGCCGAGGAGCAGTACTTC.

The rearrangement joins TRBV5-1 to TRBJ1-2; D remains unclear. Germline V gene data show CDR1 as SGHRS and CDR2 as YFSETQ. V lost 7 bases and J lost 4, with 20 bases in between. The CDR3 covers 15 residues. The CDR3 reads CASFCPVRKTYGYTF. The CDR3 nucleotides are TGCGCCAGCTTCTGTCCGGTTCGAAAGACCTATGGCTACACCTTC.

This rearrangement joins TRBV4-3 to TRBJ1-5; possibly TRBD1 for D (5 bases). This CDR3 has 14 residues. Germline V gene sequence: CDR1 LGHNA, CDR2 YSLEER. Trimming took 0 bases from V and 4 from J, leaving 7 bases between them. The CDR3 protein is CASSQDGTNQPQHF. For the CDR3, the DNA is TGCGCCAGCAGCCAAGATGGGACTAATCAGCCCCAGCATTTT.

This clone came up once. This chain joins TRBV7-3 and TRBJ1-2, with a tentative D call TRBD1 (6 bases). This CDR3 region has 14 residues. V was cut by 4 bases and J by 0 bases, with 9 bases left in between. CDR1 is SGHTA and CDR2 is FQGTGA in the germline V gene. The CDR3, as DNA: TGTGCCAGCAGCTCCGGGACACCTAACTATGGCTACACCTTC. It specifies CASSSGTPNYGYTF.

The chain couples TRBV6-5 to TRBJ2-2, with TRBD1 identical over 11 bases. The CDR3 totals 15 residues. Germline loops: CDR1 MNHEY, CDR2 SVGAGI. The V gene end was trimmed by 5 bases and the J gene end by 4 bases; junction bases not matched to a gene: 3. Here the CDR3 reads CASSRDRGSTGELFF. CDR3 sequence (DNA): TGTGCCAGCAGTCGGGACAGGGGGTCCACCGGGGAGCTGTTTTTT.

The V call is TRBV6-5, the J call TRBJ1-6; 9 bases align to TRBD1. There are 12 residues in the CDR3. Per germline, CDR1 MNHEY and CDR2 SVGAGI. The ends lost 8 bases at V and 9 bases at J; junction bases unmatched: 2. CDR3 protein: CASGDRVSPLHF. As DNA, the CDR3 is TGTGCCAGCGGGGACAGGGTTTCACCCCTCCACTTT.

The gene calls are TRBV6-5 and TRBJ2-7; D uncertain. Trimming left V 0 bases short and J 2 bases short, with 11 bases between. This CDR3 is built from 15 residues. CDR1 is MNHEY, CDR2 SVGAGI, per germline. This CDR3 reads CASSYSPPNAYEQYF. The CDR3 DNA sequence: TGTGCCAGCAGTTACTCGCCCCCTAACGCCTACGAGCAGTACTTC.

The genes are TRBV6-5 and TRBJ2-6, with a tentative D call TRBD1 (6 bases). Trimming took 6 bases from V and 1 from J, leaving 10 bases between them. CDR1 and CDR2 (germline): MNHEY, SVGAGI. The CDR3 covers 15 residues. The DNA for the CDR3 is TGTGCCAGCAGCCTCAGGGGATCTGGGGCCAACGTCCTGACTTTC. Its translation is CASSLRGSGANVLTF.

In its sample, this clone was seen once. This rearrangement joins TRBV7-9 to TRBJ2-3; D not resolved. V shed 6 bases and J shed 1 base, with 8 bases lying between them. The CDR3 consists of 13 residues. Germline-derived CDR1 and CDR2 are SEHNR and FQNEAQ (reference sequence). CDR3 in amino acids: CASSPTGTDTQYF. The CDR3 DNA is TGTGCCAGCAGTCCGACTGGCACAGATACGCAGTATTTT.

The V and J genes are TRBV6-5 and TRBJ1-1, with TRBD1 as a possible D gene (6 bases). V lost 6 bases and J 11 bases, leaving 16 bases between the germline ends. The CDR3 contains 12 residues. Germline lookup yields CDR1 MNHEY and CDR2 SVGAGI. This CDR3 is CASSSARTEAFF. The CDR3 nucleotides are TGTGCCAGCAGCTCCGCCCGGACAGAGGCTTTCTTT.

The chain carries TRBV16 and TRBJ1-1; a weak D match, TRBD1 (6 bases). V lost 5 bases to trimming and J lost 9 bases, with 13 bases between them. CDR1 and CDR2 (germline): KGHSY, FQNENV. The CDR3 spans 12 residues. The CDR3 spells CASSSSGEKAFF. The DNA of the CDR3 is TGTGCCAGCAGCTCGTCAGGGGAGAAAGCTTTCTTT.

The V call is TRBV6-1, the J call TRBJ2-7, with 9 positions matching TRBD2. CDR1 and CDR2 (germline): MNHNS, SASEGT. The CDR3 contains 15 residues. V was clipped by 3 bases and J by 6 bases; unmatched bases: 9. Here the CDR3 DNA reads TGTGCCAGCAGTGACGGGGGACTAGCTAGGGGCGAGCAGTACTTC. It is translated as CASSDGGLARGEQYF.

The rearrangement uses TRBV5-1 and TRBJ1-6, with D perhaps matching TRBD1 (6 bases). V was cut by 4 bases and J by 7 bases, with 15 bases left in between. Germline V gene lookup returns CDR1 SGHRS and CDR2 YFSETQ. This CDR3 has 15 amino acids. The CDR3 is CASSTLTGQNSPLHF. The CDR3, as DNA: TGCGCCAGCAGCACGCTGACAGGCCAAAATTCACCCCTCCACTTT.

The sample holds a few counts of this clone. The rearrangement joins TRBV7-9 to TRBJ2-1; D not resolved. Germline loops: CDR1 SEHNR, CDR2 FQNEAQ (reference sequence). CDR3 length: 15 residues. Trimming removed 5 bases at V and 6 bases at J, with 17 bases between. The CDR3 DNA reads as TGTGCCAGCAGCCCGGCGGACCGTCCATCCAATGAGCAGTTCTTC. This encodes CASSPADRPSNEQFF.

This clone was observed a handful of times. The rearrangement joins TRBV10-3 to TRBJ1-2; D gene uncertain. This CDR3 is built from 14 residues. V lost 0 bases and J lost 3, with 8 bases in between. The V gene's germline CDR1 is ENHRY and CDR2 SYGVKD. Here the CDR3 reads CAISESGGYYGYTF. The CDR3 nucleotides read TGTGCCATCAGTGAGTCAGGCGGATACTATGGCTACACCTTC.

V is TRBV5-1 and J is TRBJ1-2, with D uncertain. The CDR3 has 13 amino acids. Germline V gives CDR1 SGHRS, CDR2 YFSETQ. The V end was cut by 0 bases, the J end by 4 bases, with 7 bases between. The CDR3 nucleotides are TGCGCCAGCAGCTTGGGTCCGGGCTATGGCTACACCTTC. It is translated as CASSLGPGYGYTF.

This chain uses TRBV7-9 with TRBJ2-2; D is possibly TRBD1 or TRBD2 (5 bases each). The ends were cut back, 5 bases at V and 3 bases at J, with 25 bases in the middle. The CDR3 is made up of 19 amino acids. Looked up from germline, CDR1 is SEHNR and CDR2 is FQNEAQ (reference sequence). CDR3 nucleotides: TGTGCCAGCAGCCCCCTTGGTGATCCTGGGACGTATCACACCGGGGAGCTGTTTTTT. It translates to CASSPLGDPGTYHTGELFF.

The chain combines TRBV27 with TRBJ2-1; tentative D call: TRBD2 (5 bases). Germline CDR1 is MNHEY and CDR2 is SMNVEV (reference sequence). Between the trimmed V and J ends, which lost 3 bases and 7 bases, there was a span of 10 bases. The CDR3 is 13 amino acids. CDR3 in amino acids: CASSLSLVNEQFF. In DNA form, the CDR3 reads TGTGCCAGCAGTTTGTCACTAGTGAATGAGCAGTTCTTC.

The V gene is TRBV2, the J gene TRBJ2-5, with D unresolved. CDR1 is SNHLY and CDR2 is FYNNEI in the germline V gene. The CDR3 is 13 amino acids. Trimming left V 4 bases short and J 1 base short, with 7 bases between. CDR3: CASSVELQETQYF. CDR3 nucleotides: TGTGCCAGCAGTGTAGAACTCCAAGAGACCCAGTACTTC.

The J gene is TRBJ2-3, the V gene TRBV12-5; TRBD2 matches at 9 bases. Germline CDR1 and CDR2: LGHNT and FRNRAP. Unmatched junction bases numbered 17, after V lost 7 bases and J lost 0 bases. This CDR3 is built from 19 residues. Written as DNA, the CDR3 is TGTGCTAGTGCCTTGGGTCGGCTAGCGGGATGGAGTAGCACAGATACGCAGTATTTT. It is translated as CASALGRLAGWSSTDTQYF.

The V gene is TRBV28, the J gene TRBJ2-4; tentatively, D is TRBD1 (5 bases). The ends were cut back, 1 base at V and 6 bases at J, with 10 bases in the middle. Germline V gene data show CDR1 as MDHEN and CDR2 as SYDVKM. The CDR3 totals 14 residues. The CDR3 DNA is TGTGCCAGCAGTTTATTGGTGGGGCCAAACATTCAGTACTTC. Protein: CASSLLVGPNIQYF.

This chain uses TRBV11-2 with TRBJ2-2; D assignment may be TRBD1 or TRBD2 (6 bases each). The CDR3 extends over 17 amino acids. Per the germline V gene, CDR1 is SGHAT and CDR2 is FQNNGV. Trimming took off 0 bases at V and 6 bases at J, with 17 bases between the two ends. The DNA of the CDR3 is TGTGCCAGCAGCTTAGATTCTTGGGGGGCGGAATCCGGGGAGCTGTTTTTT. Its translation: CASSLDSWGAESGELFF. The full variable domain, with the rest looked up from reference TRBV11-2 and TRBJ2-2, is EAGVAQSPRYKIIEKRQSVAFWCNPISGHATLYWYQQILGQGPKLLIQFQNNGVVDDSQLPKDRFSAERLKGVDSTLKIQPAKLEDSAVYLCASSLDSWGAESGELFFGEGSRLTVL.

Notes on this clone: One end of the junction fails to match germline, which may point to a read error. This sequence joins TRBV7-8 and TRBJ1-2; D is unresolved. CDR3 length: 13 amino acids. Germline V lookup: CDR1 SGHVS, CDR2 FQNEAQ. This CDR3 reads CASSLGSGPNRSF. CDR3 nucleotides: TGTGCCAGCAGCTTAGGGTCAGGCCCAAATCGGTCCTTC.

This clone appeared once. V and J are TRBV6-1 and TRBJ1-2, with TRBD1 identical over 7 bases. CDR3 length equals 14 residues. The V gene's germline CDR1 is MNHNS and CDR2 SASEGT. Trimming at V came to 5 bases and at J to 3 bases, leaving 6 bases not matched to a gene. CDR3 in amino acids: CASSHRQGDYGYTF. CDR3 nucleotides: TGTGCCAGCAGTCACAGACAGGGCGACTATGGCTACACCTTC.

The rearrangement uses TRBV15 and TRBJ1-5; unclear D gene. CDR1 LNHNV and CDR2 YYDKDF come from the germline V gene (reference sequence). The CDR3 consists of 15 residues. V gave up 0 bases and J gave up 0 bases, with 6 bases separating them. DNA of the CDR3: TGTGCCACCAGCAGAGATCTTGGTAGCAATCAGCCCCAGCATTTT. It translates to CATSRDLGSNQPQHF. Using reference TRBV15 and TRBJ1-5 for the parts outside the CDR3, the full variable domain is DAMVIQNPRYQVTQFGKPVTLSCSQTLNHNVMYWYQQKSSQAPKLLFHYYDKDFNNEADTPDNFQSRRPNTSFCFLDIRSPGLGDTAMYLCATSRDLGSNQPQHFGDGTRLSIL.